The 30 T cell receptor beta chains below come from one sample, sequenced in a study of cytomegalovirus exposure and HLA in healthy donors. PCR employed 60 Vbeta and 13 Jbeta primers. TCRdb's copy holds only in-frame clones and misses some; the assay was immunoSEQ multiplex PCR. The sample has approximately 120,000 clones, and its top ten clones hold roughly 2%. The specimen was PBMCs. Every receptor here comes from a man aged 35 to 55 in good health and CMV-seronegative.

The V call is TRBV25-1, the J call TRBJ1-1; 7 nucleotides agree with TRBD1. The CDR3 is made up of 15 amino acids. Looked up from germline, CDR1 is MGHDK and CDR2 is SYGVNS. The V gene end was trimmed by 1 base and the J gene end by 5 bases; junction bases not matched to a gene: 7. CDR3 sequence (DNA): TGTGCCAGCAGTGAATGGGCAGGGGGGAAGACTGAAGCTTTCTTT. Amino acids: CASSEWAGGKTEAFF.

The CDR3 bases are TGTGCCAGTAGTATAGGTGGGGGCACAGCTAACTATGGCTACACCTTC. This codes for CASSIGGGTANYGYTF. V usage is TRBV19 and J usage is TRBJ1-2; possible D gene TRBD1, 6 bases. CDR1 is LNHDA, CDR2 SQIVND, per germline (reference sequence). The ends were cut back, 1 base at V and 0 bases at J, with 12 bases in the middle. This CDR3 is 16 amino acids long.

The CDR3 DNA follows: TGTGCCAGCAGTGATCGGGGACAGTCAACGAGGGAGCAGTACTTC. Translated: CASSDRGQSTREQYF. The chain carries TRBV2 and TRBJ2-7; 7 bases are shared with TRBD1. From germline, CDR1 is SNHLY and CDR2 FYNNEI. The V segment lost 3 bases and the J segment 7 bases; nucleotides outside the gene matches: 12. The CDR3 covers 15 residues.

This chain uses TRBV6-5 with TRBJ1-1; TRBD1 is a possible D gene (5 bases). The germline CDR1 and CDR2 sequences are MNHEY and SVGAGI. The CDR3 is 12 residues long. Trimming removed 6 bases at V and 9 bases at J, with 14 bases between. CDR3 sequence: CASSTSLGQAFF. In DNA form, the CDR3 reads TGTGCCAGCAGCACCTCTCTGGGGCAAGCTTTCTTT.

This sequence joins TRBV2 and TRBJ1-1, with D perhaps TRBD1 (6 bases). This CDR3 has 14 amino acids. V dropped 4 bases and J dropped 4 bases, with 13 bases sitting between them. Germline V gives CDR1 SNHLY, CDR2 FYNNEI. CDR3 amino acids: CASSGQVFFTEAFF. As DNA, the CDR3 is TGTGCCAGCAGTGGACAGGTGTTTTTCACTGAAGCTTTCTTT.

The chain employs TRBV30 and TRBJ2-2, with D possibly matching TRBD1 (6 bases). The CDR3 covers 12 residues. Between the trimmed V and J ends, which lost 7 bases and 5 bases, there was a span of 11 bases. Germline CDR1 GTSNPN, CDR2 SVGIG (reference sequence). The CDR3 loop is CAYCRGTGELFF. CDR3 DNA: TGTGCCTACTGCAGGGGTACCGGGGAGCTGTTTTTT.

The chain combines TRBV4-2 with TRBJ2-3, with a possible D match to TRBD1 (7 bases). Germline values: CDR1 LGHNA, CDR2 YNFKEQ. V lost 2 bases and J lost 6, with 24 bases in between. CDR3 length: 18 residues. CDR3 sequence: CASSQSFQGGLSGDTQYF. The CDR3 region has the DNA TGTGCCAGCAGCCAATCTTTCCAGGGGGGCTTATCCGGCGATACGCAGTATTTT.

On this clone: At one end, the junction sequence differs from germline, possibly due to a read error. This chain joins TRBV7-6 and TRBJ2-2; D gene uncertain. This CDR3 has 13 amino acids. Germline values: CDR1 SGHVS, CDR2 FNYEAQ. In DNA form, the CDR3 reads TGTGTCAGCAGCACCCGAGGAATCGGGGAGCTGTTTTTT. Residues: CVSSTRGIGELFF.

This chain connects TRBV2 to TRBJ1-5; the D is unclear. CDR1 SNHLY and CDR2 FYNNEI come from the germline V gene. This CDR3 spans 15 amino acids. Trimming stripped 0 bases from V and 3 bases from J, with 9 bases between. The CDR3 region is CASSEARRNNQPQHF. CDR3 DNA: TGTGCCAGCAGTGAAGCTCGGCGGAACAATCAGCCCCAGCATTTT.

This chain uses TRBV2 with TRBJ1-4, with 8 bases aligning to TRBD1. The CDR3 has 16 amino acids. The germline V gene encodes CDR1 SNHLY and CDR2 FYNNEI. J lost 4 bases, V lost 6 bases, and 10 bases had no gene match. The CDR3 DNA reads TGTGCCAGCAGAGAGACTAAGGACAGGGTTAATGAAAAACTGTTTTTT. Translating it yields CASRETKDRVNEKLFF.

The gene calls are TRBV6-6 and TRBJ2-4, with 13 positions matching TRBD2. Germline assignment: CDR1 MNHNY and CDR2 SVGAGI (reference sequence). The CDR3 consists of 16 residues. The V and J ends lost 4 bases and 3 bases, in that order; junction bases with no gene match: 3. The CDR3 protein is CASSSGLAGDKNIQYF. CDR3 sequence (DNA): TGTGCCAGCAGTTCAGGACTAGCGGGAGACAAAAACATTCAGTACTTC.

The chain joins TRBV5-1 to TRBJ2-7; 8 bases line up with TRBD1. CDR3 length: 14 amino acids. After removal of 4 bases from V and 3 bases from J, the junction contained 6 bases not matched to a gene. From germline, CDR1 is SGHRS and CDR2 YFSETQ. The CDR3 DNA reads TGCGCCAGCAGCCCCGGGGACAGGCTCTACGAGCAGTACTTC. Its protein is CASSPGDRLYEQYF.

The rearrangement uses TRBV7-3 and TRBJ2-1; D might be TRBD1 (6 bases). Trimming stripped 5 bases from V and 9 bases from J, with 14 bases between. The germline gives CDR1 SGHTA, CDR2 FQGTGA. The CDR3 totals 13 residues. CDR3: CASSLGQSREQFF. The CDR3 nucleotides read TGTGCCAGCAGCCTCGGACAGTCCCGTGAGCAGTTCTTC.

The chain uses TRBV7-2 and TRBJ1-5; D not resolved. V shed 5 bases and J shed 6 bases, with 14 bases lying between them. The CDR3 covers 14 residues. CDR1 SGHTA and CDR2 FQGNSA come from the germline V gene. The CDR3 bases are TGTGCCAGCAGCCCAGGACGGGCGGGTCAGCCCCAGCATTTT. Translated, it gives CASSPGRAGQPQHF.

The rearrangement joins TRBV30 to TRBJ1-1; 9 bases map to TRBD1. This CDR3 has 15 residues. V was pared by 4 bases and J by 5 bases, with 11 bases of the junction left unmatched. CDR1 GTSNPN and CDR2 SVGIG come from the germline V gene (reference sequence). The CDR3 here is CAWKTRQGVRTEAFF. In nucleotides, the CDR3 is TGTGCCTGGAAGACTCGACAGGGGGTGAGGACTGAAGCTTTCTTT.

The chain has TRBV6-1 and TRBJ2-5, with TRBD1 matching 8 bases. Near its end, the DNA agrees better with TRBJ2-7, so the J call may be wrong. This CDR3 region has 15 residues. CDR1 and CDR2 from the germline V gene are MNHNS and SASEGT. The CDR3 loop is CASSVGQGPTYEQYF. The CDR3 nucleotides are TGTGCCAGCAGCGTAGGACAGGGCCCCACCTACGAGCAGTACTTC.

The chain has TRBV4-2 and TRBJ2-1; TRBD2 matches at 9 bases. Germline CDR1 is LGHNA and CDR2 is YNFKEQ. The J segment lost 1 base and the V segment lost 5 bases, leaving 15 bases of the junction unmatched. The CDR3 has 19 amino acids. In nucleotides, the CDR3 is TGTGCCAGCAGCTCAGTAGGCGGTAGCGGGAGCCCATCCTACAATGAGCAGTTCTTC. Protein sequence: CASSSVGGSGSPSYNEQFF.

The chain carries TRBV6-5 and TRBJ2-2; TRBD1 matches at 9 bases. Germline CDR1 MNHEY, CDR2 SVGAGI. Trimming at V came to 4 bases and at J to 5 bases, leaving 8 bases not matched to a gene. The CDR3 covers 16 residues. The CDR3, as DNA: TGTGCCAGCAGTTGGTCGGGGACAGGGCGGACCGGGGAGCTGTTTTTT. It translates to CASSWSGTGRTGELFF.

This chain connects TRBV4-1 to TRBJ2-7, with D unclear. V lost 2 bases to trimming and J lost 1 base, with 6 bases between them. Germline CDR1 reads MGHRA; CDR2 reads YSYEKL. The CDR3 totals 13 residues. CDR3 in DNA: TGCGCCAGCAGCCAAACAGATTCCTACGAGCAGTACTTC. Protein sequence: CASSQTDSYEQYF.

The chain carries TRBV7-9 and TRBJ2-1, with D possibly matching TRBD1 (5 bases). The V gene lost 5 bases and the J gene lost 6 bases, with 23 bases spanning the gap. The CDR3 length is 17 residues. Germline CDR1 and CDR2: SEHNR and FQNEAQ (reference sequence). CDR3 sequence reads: CASSASRAVGSGNEQFF. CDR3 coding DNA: TGTGCCAGCAGCGCCAGCAGGGCGGTTGGTTCGGGCAATGAGCAGTTCTTC.

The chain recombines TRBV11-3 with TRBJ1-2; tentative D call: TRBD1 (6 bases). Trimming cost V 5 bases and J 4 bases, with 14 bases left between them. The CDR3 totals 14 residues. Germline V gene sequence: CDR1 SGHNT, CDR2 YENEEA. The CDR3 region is CASSPPGQPYGYTF. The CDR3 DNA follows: TGTGCCAGCAGCCCCCCCGGACAGCCCTATGGCTACACCTTC.

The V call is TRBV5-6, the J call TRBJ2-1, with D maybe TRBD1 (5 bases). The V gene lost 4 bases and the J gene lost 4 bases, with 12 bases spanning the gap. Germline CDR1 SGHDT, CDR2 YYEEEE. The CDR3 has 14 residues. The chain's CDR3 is CASSLDSRYNEQFF. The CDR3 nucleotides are TGTGCCAGCAGCCTCGACAGCCGGTACAATGAGCAGTTCTTC.

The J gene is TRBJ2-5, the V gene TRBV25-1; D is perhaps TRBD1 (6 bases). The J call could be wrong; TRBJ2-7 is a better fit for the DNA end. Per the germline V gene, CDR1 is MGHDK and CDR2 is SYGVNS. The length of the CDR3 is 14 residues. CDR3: CASSESGVGNEQYF. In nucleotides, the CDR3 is TGTGCCAGCAGTGAATCAGGGGTCGGGAACGAGCAGTACTTC.

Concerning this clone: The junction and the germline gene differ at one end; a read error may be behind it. The CDR3 loop reads CASSLGQGSEKLFF. CDR3 nucleotide sequence: TGTGCTAGCAGCCTGGGACAGGGCTCCGAAAAACTGTTTTTT. The chain has TRBV7-7 and TRBJ1-4, with 9 bases identical to TRBD1. The CDR3 runs 14 residues. The germline V gene encodes CDR1 SSHAT and CDR2 FNYEAQ (reference sequence).

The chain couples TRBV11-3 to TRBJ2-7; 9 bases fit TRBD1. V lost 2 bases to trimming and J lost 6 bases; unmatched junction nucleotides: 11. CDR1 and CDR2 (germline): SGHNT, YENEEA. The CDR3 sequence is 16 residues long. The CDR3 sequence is CASSLKTGQGLCEQYF. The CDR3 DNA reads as TGTGCCAGCAGCTTAAAGACGGGACAGGGCCTTTGCGAGCAGTACTTC.

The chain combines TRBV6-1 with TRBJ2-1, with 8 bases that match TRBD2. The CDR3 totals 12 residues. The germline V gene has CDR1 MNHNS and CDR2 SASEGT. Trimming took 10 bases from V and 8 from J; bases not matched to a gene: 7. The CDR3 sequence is CATDRGGDEQFF. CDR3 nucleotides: TGTGCCACCGACCGGGGGGGGGATGAGCAGTTCTTC.

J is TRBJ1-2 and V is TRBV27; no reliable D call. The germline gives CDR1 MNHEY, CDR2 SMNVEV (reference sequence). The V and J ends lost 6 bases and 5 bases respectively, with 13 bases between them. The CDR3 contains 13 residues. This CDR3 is CASSLGGPYGYTF. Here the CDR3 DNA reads TGTGCCAGCAGCCTCGGCGGTCCTTATGGCTACACCTTC.

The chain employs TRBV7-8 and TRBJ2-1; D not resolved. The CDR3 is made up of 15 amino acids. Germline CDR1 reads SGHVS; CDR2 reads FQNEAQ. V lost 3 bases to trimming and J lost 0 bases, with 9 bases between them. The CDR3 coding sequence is TGTGCCAGCAGCTTTTCGGCTAGCTCCTACAATGAGCAGTTCTTC. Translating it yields CASSFSASSYNEQFF.

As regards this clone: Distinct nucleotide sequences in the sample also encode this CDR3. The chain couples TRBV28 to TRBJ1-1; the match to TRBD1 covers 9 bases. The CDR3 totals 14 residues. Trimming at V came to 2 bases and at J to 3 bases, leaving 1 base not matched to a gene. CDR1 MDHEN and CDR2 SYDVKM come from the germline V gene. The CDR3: CASSLGTGYTEAFF. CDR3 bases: TGTGCCAGCAGTTTAGGGACAGGGTACACTGAAGCTTTCTTT.

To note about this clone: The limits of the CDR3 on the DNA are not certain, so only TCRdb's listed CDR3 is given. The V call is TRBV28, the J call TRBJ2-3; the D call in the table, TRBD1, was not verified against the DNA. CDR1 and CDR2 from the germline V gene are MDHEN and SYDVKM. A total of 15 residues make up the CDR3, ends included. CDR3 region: CASSFGPGGIDTQYF.